This record covers a single TCR beta chain. The method was immunoSEQ multiplex PCR; TCRdb's version includes in-frame clones alone and lacks a portion of them. This table has about 57,000 clones, around 90% appearing once. This entry is derived from a study of control samples from healthy donors and cancer patients. The V gene end was trimmed by 8 bases and the J gene end by 6 bases; junction bases not matched to a gene: 13. CDR1 and CDR2 from the germline V gene are SEHNR and FQNEAQ (reference sequence). CDR3 length: 15 amino acids. The source of this sequence is a man aged 30-40 years with colorectal cancer. The specimen sequenced was PBMCs. This sequence joins TRBV7-9 and TRBJ2-7; 10 bases are a match to TRBD1. CDR3 sequence (DNA): TGTGCCAGCCAAGGACAGGGGGACGCAACCCTCGAGCAGTACTTC. Translation gives CASQGQGDATLEQYF.